These 6 T cell receptor beta chains were sequenced from one sample in a study of molecular identifiers for immune sequencing clone quantification. TCRdb passed the PCR reads through MiXCR, listing each CDR3 protein once. The data contain some 650,000 distinct CDR3 sequences, 15% to 20% of them singletons. Sequencing was carried out using naive CD8+ T cells from blood, with Jurkat cell RNA spiked in. Subset in this sample: FACS-sorted CD8+CD4-CCR7+CD45RA+ naive T cells. All receptors derive from a human donor in good health. Some libraries in this study had Jurkat cell RNA spiked in.

At least ten counts were recorded for this clonotype. This chain uses TRBV6-5 with TRBJ2-3; tentatively, D is TRBD1 or TRBD2 (6 bases each). The germline V gene encodes CDR1 MNHEY and CDR2 SVGAGI. This CDR3 comprises 16 residues. Trimming took off 4 bases at V and 6 bases at J, with 20 bases between the two ends. The CDR3 loop is CASSWLGGGIRDTQYF. The DNA for the CDR3 is TGTGCCAGCAGTTGGCTGGGGGGCGGGATTCGGGATACGCAGTATTTT.

This clonotype was counted ten times or more. The rearrangement links TRBV27 to TRBJ1-6, with D possibly being TRBD1 (5 bases). CDR1 and CDR2 (germline): MNHEY, SMNVEV (reference sequence). Trimming shortened V by 2 bases and J by 10 bases, and 12 bases separated the two germline ends. This CDR3 comprises 14 residues. The CDR3 is CASSLMQGWSPLHF. CDR3 coding DNA: TGTGCCAGCAGTTTAATGCAGGGTTGGTCACCCCTCCACTTT.

The sample holds many counts of this clonotype. The gene calls are TRBV4-3 and TRBJ2-3, with a weak D call TRBD2 (5 bases). This CDR3 has 17 residues. V lost 0 bases to trimming and J lost 6 bases, with 19 bases between them. Germline CDR1 reads LGHNA; CDR2 reads YSLEER. CDR3 sequence reads: CASSQEASSRMGDTQYF. The CDR3 nucleotides read TGCGCCAGCAGCCAAGAAGCGTCTAGCCGGATGGGGGATACGCAGTATTTT.

In its sample, this clonotype was seen a few times. The J gene is TRBJ2-4, the V gene TRBV30; D gene unclear. CDR1 GTSNPN and CDR2 SVGIG come from the germline V gene (reference sequence). CDR3 length: 14 residues. Between the trimmed V and J ends, which lost 0 bases and 8 bases, there was a span of 14 bases. CDR3 nucleotide sequence: TGTGCCTGGAGTGTAGGCATCGTCCTGGACATTCAGTACTTC. Translation gives CAWSVGIVLDIQYF.

This clonotype appeared many times. V gene TRBV20-1 combines with J gene TRBJ2-3, with D possibly matching TRBD2 (6 bases). V was pared by 6 bases and J by 4 bases, with 20 bases between. Looked up from germline, CDR1 is DFQATT and CDR2 is SNEGSKA (reference sequence). CDR3 size: 15 residues. The CDR3 sequence is CSATTSGTSSDTQYF. In DNA, the CDR3 is TGCAGTGCAACTACCTCCGGGACTTCTTCAGATACGCAGTATTTT.

The V and J genes are TRBV9 and TRBJ1-1; the match to TRBD1 covers 7 bases. This CDR3 is built from 14 residues. The germline gives CDR1 SGDLS, CDR2 YYNGEE. V lost 2 bases to trimming and J lost 4 bases; unmatched junction nucleotides: 5. The CDR3 region is CASSVGQASTEAFF. The CDR3 nucleotides read TGTGCCAGCAGCGTTGGACAGGCCTCCACTGAAGCTTTCTTT.